This T cell receptor (beta chain) was sequenced in a study of T cells in localized non-small cell lung cancer. Turning to this clone: No antigen is known for it. The junction and the germline gene differ at one end; a read error may be behind it.

The CDR3 contains 13 residues. The germline gives CDR1 LNHDA, CDR2 SQIVND (reference sequence). Study results and limitations: Overall survival was longer when the density of T cells in the blood was higher. A median approximately 60 of the top 100 tumor clones appeared in adjacent lung. Clonality of T cells reached its maximum in uninvolved adjacent lung, surpassing tumor. Tumor samples were not multi-region, leaving intratumor heterogeneity unexcluded.

Assay used: immunoSEQ multiplex PCR; TCRdb lists only in-frame clones, some missing. Of fewer than 8,500 clones in the sample, roughly 86% were seen once. The source of this sequence is a male donor aged 60 or over with stage III lung adenocarcinoma. The source material was peripheral blood, sampled before any cancer treatment. This chain connects TRBV19 to TRBJ1-2, with D perhaps TRBD1 (6 bases). The CDR3 loop reads CTSTTGTLGGYTF. DNA for the CDR3: TGTACCAGTACTACCGGGACATTAGGCGGCTACACCTTC.